The rows below give T cell receptor beta chains drawn from one sample of a study of blood T cell repertoires in COVID-19. Assay used: immunoSEQ multiplex PCR; TCRdb lists only in-frame clones, some missing. The sample lists around 470,000 clones, 80% to 95% occurring once. Material: PBMCs or T cells enriched from blood (not recorded which). These receptors were taken from a man aged 18 to 30 who had recovered from COVID-19. The CDR3 runs from the conserved cysteine through the conserved F or W. The order of the fields is clone size, J gene, V gene, D gene, CDR3 protein, CDR3 DNA. The D gene is left open where the match is weak. Rows may omit the clone size; those that give it use once, few, many or a size class.

size: .; J: TRBJ2-2; V: TRBV6-1; D: .; CDR3: CASSEGQGNTGELFF; DNA: TGTGCCAGCAGTGAGGGGCAGGGAAACACCGGGGAGCTGTTTTTT
size: .; J: TRBJ1-5; V: TRBV4-1; D: TRBD1; CDR3: CASRGTGRGQPQHF; DNA: TGCGCCAGCAGAGGGACAGGGAGAGGTCAGCCCCAGCATTTT
size: .; J: TRBJ2-1; V: TRBV19; D: TRBD2; CDR3: CASGIGGGPYNEQFF; DNA: TGTGCCAGTGGAATTGGCGGGGGGCCCTACAATGAGCAGTTCTTC
size: .; J: TRBJ2-1; V: TRBV9; D: TRBD2; CDR3: CASSSRSGAHSDEQFF; DNA: TGTGCCAGCAGCTCCCGCAGCGGGGCACACTCGGATGAGCAGTTCTTC
size: once; J: TRBJ2-2; V: TRBV28; D: .; CDR3: CASSLTGRTGELFF; DNA: TGTGCCAGCAGTTTGACAGGACGGACCGGGGAGCTGTTTTTT
size: .; J: TRBJ1-1; V: TRBV18; D: TRBD1; CDR3: CASSPKGQGKNTEAFF; DNA: TGTGCCAGCTCACCTAAGGGACAGGGAAAGAACACTGAAGCTTTCTTT
size: .; J: TRBJ1-2; V: TRBV28; D: TRBD1; CDR3: CASSLSDRGQGGYTF; DNA: TGTGCCAGCAGTTTGTCGGACAGGGGGCAAGGGGGCTACACCTTC
size: .; J: TRBJ2-4; V: TRBV23-1; D: TRBD1; CDR3: CASSQDRAEKNIQYF; DNA: TGCGCCAGCAGTCAAGACAGGGCTGAGAAAAACATTCAGTACTTC
size: .; J: TRBJ2-7; V: TRBV30; D: .; CDR3: CAGCGYPPYEQYF; DNA: TGTGCCGGATGCGGGTACCCACCCTACGAGCAGTACTTC
size: .; J: TRBJ1-1; V: TRBV28; D: .; CDR3: CASSFGGTENTEAFF; DNA: TGTGCCAGCAGTTTTGGCGGGACCGAAAACACTGAAGCTTTCTTT
size: .; J: TRBJ2-4; V: TRBV5-8; D: TRBD1; CDR3: CASSQPGTGLTKNIQYF; DNA: TGTGCCAGCAGCCAACCCGGGACAGGGTTAACCAAAAACATTCAGTACTTC
size: .; J: TRBJ1-4; V: TRBV5-1; D: TRBD1; CDR3: CASSPLGQGTNEKLFF; DNA: TGCGCCAGCAGCCCGTTAGGACAGGGCACTAATGAAAAACTGTTTTTT
size: .; J: TRBJ1-1; V: TRBV20-1; D: .; CDR3: CSASGDSAAFF; DNA: TGCAGTGCTTCTGGGGACTCTGCCGCTTTCTTT
size: .; J: TRBJ1-4; V: TRBV4-2; D: .; CDR3: CASSPGHVAGDEKLFF; DNA: TGTGCCAGCAGCCCAGGTCATGTGGCGGGGGATGAAAAACTGTTTTTT
size: .; J: TRBJ1-2; V: TRBV6-5; D: TRBD1; CDR3: CASSYSYRGSGYGYTF; DNA: TGTGCCAGCAGTTACTCCTACAGGGGATCAGGCTATGGCTACACCTTC
size: once; J: TRBJ2-7; V: TRBV20-1; D: .; CDR3: CSASGGYYEQYF; DNA: TGCAGTGCTAGTGGGGGCTACTACGAGCAGTACTTC
size: few; J: TRBJ2-3; V: TRBV7-2; D: TRBD2; CDR3: CASSSTSGSGYTQYF; DNA: TGTGCCAGCAGCTCTACTAGCGGGAGTGGGTATACGCAGTATTTT
size: .; J: TRBJ2-7; V: TRBV25-1; D: .; CDR3: CASSRYYEQYF; DNA: TGTGCCAGCAGCAGATACTACGAGCAGTACTTC
size: .; J: TRBJ2-1; V: TRBV27; D: .; CDR3: CATSTWGGIWDEQFF; DNA: TGTGCCACCTCCACTTGGGGCGGGATTTGGGATGAGCAGTTCTTC
size: .; J: TRBJ1-2; V: TRBV29-1; D: TRBD1; CDR3: CSVPGGGYGYTF; DNA: TGCAGCGTCCCAGGGGGCGGCTATGGCTACACCTTC
size: .; J: TRBJ1-5; V: TRBV4-1; D: .; CDR3: CASSPKQPRAGQPQHF; DNA: TGCGCCAGCAGCCCTAAACAGCCTCGGGCGGGTCAGCCCCAGCATTTT
size: .; J: TRBJ1-1; V: TRBV11-3; D: .; CDR3: CASSLGLNTEAFF; DNA: TGTGCCAGCAGCTTAGGTCTAAACACTGAAGCTTTCTTT
size: .; J: TRBJ1-4; V: TRBV3-1/TRBV3-2; D: TRBD1; CDR3: CASSRTGDNEKLFF; DNA: TGTGCCAGCAGCCGCACAGGGGATAATGAAAAACTGTTTTTT
size: .; J: TRBJ1-4; V: TRBV7-8; D: .; CDR3: CASSFASGTRNEKLFF; DNA: TGTGCCAGCAGCTTTGCCTCCGGGACACGAAATGAAAAACTGTTTTTT
size: .; J: TRBJ1-5; V: TRBV6-5; D: TRBD1; CDR3: CASSQIQGAGQPQHF; DNA: TGTGCCAGCAGCCAGATTCAGGGGGCCGGTCAGCCCCAGCATTTT